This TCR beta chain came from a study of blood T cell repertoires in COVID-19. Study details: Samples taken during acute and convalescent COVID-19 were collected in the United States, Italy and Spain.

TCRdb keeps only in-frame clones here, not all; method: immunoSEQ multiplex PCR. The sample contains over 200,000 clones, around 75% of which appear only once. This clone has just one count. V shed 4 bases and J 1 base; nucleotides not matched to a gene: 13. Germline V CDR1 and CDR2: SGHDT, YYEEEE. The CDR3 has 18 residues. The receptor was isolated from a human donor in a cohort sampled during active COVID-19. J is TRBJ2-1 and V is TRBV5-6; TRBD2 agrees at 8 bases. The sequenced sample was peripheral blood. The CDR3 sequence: CASSRDHHSGISYNEQFF. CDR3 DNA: TGTGCCAGCAGCCGAGATCACCATAGCGGGATATCCTACAATGAGCAGTTCTTC.